The source of this T cell receptor (beta chain) is a study of graft-versus-host responses after intestinal transplantation. Study summary: Multivisceral, liver-intestinal, or isolated intestinal transplants were performed in recipients. The recipients all started with anti-thymocyte globulin induction and then took tacrolimus and steroids for 3 to 4 years. General study findings and limits: Researchers found GvH clones in recipient marrow, and some showed up first in ileum or blood.

Germline CDR1 MNHNS, CDR2 SASEGT. This CDR3 has 15 residues. J was trimmed by 4 bases and V by 4 bases; bases with no gene match: 4. TCRdb's copy holds only in-frame clones and misses some; the assay was immunoSEQ multiplex PCR. Seen here are some 18,000 clones, 35% to 40% observed once, and the top ten hold around 0.84%. Proliferating responders of the CD3+CD4+ and CD3+CD8+ phenotypes with low CFSE were sorted after the reaction. The chain links TRBV6-1 to TRBJ1-5; 10 bases fit TRBD1. This TCR came from a human patient who received an intestinal transplant. Source: alloreactive CD4+ T cells from a mixed lymphocyte reaction culture, taken before intestinal transplant. Subset indicated: CFSE-low proliferating T cells sorted from approximately 6-day pre-transplant mixed lymphocyte reaction (GvH or HvG direction). This CDR3 is CASSGQGARNQPQHF. CDR3 in DNA: TGTGCCAGCAGTGGACAGGGGGCTCGAAATCAGCCCCAGCATTTT.